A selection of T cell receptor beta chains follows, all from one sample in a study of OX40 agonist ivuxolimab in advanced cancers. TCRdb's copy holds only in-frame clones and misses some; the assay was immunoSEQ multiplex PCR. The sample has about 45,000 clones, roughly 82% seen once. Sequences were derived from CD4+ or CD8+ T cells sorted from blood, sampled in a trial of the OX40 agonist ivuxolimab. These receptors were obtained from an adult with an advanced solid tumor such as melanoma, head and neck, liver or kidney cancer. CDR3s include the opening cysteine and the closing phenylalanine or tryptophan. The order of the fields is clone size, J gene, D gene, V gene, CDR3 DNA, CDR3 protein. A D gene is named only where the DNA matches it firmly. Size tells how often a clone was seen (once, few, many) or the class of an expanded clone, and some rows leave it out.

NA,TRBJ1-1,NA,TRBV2,TGTGCCAGCATCCTCCAAAGGGCCATGGGAGCTTTCTTT,CASILQRAMGAFF
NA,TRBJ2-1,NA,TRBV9,TGTGCCAGCAGCGAAATTATTGATGAGCAGTTCTTC,CASSEIIDEQFF
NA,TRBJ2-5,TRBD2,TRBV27,TGTGCCAGCAGTATCCTGGGGGGGTCAGAGACCCAGTACTTC,CASSILGGSETQYF
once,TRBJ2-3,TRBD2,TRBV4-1,TGCGCCAGCAGCCAATGGGGGCCCGGGACTAGCGGGGAGGGGACAGATACGCAGTATTTT,CASSQWGPGTSGEGTDTQYF
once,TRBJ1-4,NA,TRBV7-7,TGTGCCAGCAGCCACGGGCCCGGCGGCAATGAAAAACTGTTTTTT,CASSHGPGGNEKLFF
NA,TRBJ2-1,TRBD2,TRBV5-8,TGTGCCAGCAGCCCATACAGCGGGAGCTACAATGAGCAGTTCTTC,CASSPYSGSYNEQFF
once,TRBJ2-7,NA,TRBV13,TGTGCCAGCAGCTTTAACAGGGGGGGATCCTACGAGCAGTACTTC,CASSFNRGGSYEQYF
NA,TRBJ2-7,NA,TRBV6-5,TGTGCCAGCAGTTACTACGGAGACTCCTACGAGCAGTACTTC,CASSYYGDSYEQYF
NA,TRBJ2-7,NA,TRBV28,TGTGCCAGCAGTATGGCGGTCTCCTACGAGCAGTACTTC,CASSMAVSYEQYF
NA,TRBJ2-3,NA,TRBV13,TGTGCCAGCAGCTTAGAGTCGGGAGATACGCAGTATTTT,CASSLESGDTQYF
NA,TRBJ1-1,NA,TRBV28,TGTGCCAGCAGAGAAATGAACACTGAAGCTTTCTTT,CASREMNTEAFF
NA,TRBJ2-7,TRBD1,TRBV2,TGTGCCAGCAGTGTCGGGACAGCCGGCTACGAGCAGTACTTC,CASSVGTAGYEQYF
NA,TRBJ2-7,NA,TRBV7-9,TGTGCCAGCAGCTTAAATTATGAGCAGTACTTC,CASSLNYEQYF
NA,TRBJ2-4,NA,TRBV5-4,TGTGCCAGCAGCCCGCCGATCCGGGGCGGTAGAGACATTCAGTACTTC,CASSPPIRGGRDIQYF
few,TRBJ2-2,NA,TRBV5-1,TGCGCCAGCAGTTCGAAACCGAATCCTACCGGGGAGCTGTTTTTT,CASSSKPNPTGELFF
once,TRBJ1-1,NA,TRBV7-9,TGTGCCAGCAGCCTAGCGGGTGAGGACACTGAAGCTTTCTTT,CASSLAGEDTEAFF
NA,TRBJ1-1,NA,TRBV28,TGTGCCAGCAGTTTAATCGGACGGGACGAAGCTTTCTTT,CASSLIGRDEAFF
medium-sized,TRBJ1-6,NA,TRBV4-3,TGCGCCAGCAGCCAATCAACCCAATCACCCCTCCACTTT,CASSQSTQSPLHF
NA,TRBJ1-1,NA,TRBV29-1,TGCAGCGTTGCCGACACTGAAGCTTTCTTT,CSVADTEAFF
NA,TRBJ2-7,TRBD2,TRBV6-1,TGTGCCAGCAGTGAAGCCGGGACTAGCGCGTACTACGAGCAGTACTTC,CASSEAGTSAYYEQYF
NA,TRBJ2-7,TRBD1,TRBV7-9,TGTGCCAGCAGCTCAGACAGGGGAAACCTCTACGAGCAGTACTTC,CASSSDRGNLYEQYF
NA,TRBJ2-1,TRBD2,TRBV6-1,TGTGCCAGCAGTGAATCGCTAGCGGGGGTGGGGGAGCAGTTCTTC,CASSESLAGVGEQFF
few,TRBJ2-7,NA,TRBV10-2,TGCGCCAGCACCAGCCTCGGAGAGCAGTACTTC,CASTSLGEQYF
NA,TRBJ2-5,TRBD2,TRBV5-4,TGTGCCAGCAGCTTGTTAGGAAGCGGGGGGCGGGAGACCCAGTACTTC,CASSLLGSGGRETQYF
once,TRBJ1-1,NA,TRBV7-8,TGTGCCAGCAGTAGGCGGACGAACACTGAAGCTTTCTTT,CASSRRTNTEAFF
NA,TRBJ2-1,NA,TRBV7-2,TGTGCCAGCAGAAGGGGGCGGGGTCAGAATGAGCAGTTCTTC,CASRRGRGQNEQFF
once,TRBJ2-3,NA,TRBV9,TGTGCCAGCAGCGTAGAAGACGGGAGCACAGATACGCAGTATTTT,CASSVEDGSTDTQYF
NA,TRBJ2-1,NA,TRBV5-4,TGTGCCAGCAGCACTTCGCAAGACAATGAGCAGTTCTTC,CASSTSQDNEQFF
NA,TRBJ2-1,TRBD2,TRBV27,TGTGCCAGCAGTTTCGCTAGCGGGTACTACAATGAGCAGTTCTTC,CASSFASGYYNEQFF
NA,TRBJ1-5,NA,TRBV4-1,TGCGCCAGCAGCACTTTCACAGAGGGCGATCAGCCCCAGCATTTT,CASSTFTEGDQPQHF
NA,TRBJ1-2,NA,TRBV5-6,TGTGCCAGCAGCCGGGGACCGGCACCTAACTATGGCTACACCTTC,CASSRGPAPNYGYTF
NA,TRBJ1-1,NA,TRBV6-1,TGTGCCAGCAGTGAGTCGGGGGTCCACACTGAAGCTTTCTTT,CASSESGVHTEAFF
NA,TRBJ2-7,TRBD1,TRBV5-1,TGCGCCAGCAGCTTAACAGGGGGATACTCCTACGAGCAGTACTTC,CASSLTGGYSYEQYF
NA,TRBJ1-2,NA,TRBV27,TGTGCCAGCAGTCTGACAGGATCCCCCTATGGCTACACCTTC,CASSLTGSPYGYTF
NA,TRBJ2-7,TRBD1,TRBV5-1,TGCGCCAGCAGCGATCCCGGGACAGGCGCCTACGAGCAGTACTTC,CASSDPGTGAYEQYF
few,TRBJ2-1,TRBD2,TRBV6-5,TGTGCCAGCAGTTATACCATTAGCGGGGTCGAGCAGTTCTTC,CASSYTISGVEQFF
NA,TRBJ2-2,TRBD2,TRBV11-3,TGTGCCAGCAGCCCGTCCGGGCGGGAGGGAAGTACCGGGGAGCTGTTTTTT,CASSPSGREGSTGELFF
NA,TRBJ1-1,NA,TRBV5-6,TGTGCCAGCAGCCCCGACCTGACAGAATTTAACACTGAAGCTTTCTTT,CASSPDLTEFNTEAFF
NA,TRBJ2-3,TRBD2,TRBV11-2,TGTGCCAGCAGCTTTAGCGGGGGAAGCACAGATACGCAGTATTTT,CASSFSGGSTDTQYF
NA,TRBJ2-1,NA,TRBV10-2,TGCGCCAGCAGTGAGGGCGGGGACCAGTTCTTC,CASSEGGDQFF
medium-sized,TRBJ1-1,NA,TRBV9,TGTGCCAGCAGCGGAAACCAGGGGAGCACTGAAGCTTTCTTT,CASSGNQGSTEAFF